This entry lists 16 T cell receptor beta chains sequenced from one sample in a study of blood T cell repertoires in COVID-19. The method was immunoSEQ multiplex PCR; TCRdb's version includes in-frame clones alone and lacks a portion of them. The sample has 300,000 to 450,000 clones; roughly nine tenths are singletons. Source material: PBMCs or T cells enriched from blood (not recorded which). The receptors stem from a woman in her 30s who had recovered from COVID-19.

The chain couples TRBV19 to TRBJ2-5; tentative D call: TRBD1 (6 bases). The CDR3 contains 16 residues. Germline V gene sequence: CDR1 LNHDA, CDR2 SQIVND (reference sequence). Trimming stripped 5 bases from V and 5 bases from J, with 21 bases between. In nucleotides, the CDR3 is TGTGCCAGTAGTCCCCAGGGACACCCAAAAGGGGAGACCCAGTACTTC. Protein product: CASSPQGHPKGETQYF.

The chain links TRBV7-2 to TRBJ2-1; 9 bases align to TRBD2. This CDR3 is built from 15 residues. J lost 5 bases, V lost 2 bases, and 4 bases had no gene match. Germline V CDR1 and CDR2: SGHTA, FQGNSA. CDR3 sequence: CASSLPGLANNEQFF. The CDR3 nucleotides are TGTGCCAGCAGCTTACCGGGACTAGCTAACAATGAGCAGTTCTTC. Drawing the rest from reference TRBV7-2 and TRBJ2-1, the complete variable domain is GAGVSQSPSNKVTEKGKDVELRCDPISGHTALYWYRQSLGQGLEFLIYFQGNSAPDKSGLPSDRFSAERTGGSVSTLTIQRTQQEDSAVYLCASSLPGLANNEQFFGPGTRLTVL.

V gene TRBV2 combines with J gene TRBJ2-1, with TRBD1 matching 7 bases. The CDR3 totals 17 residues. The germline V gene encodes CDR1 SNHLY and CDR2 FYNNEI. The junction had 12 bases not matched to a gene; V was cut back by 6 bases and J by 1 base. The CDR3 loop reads CASRGARQGVSYNEQFF. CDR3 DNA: TGTGCCAGCAGGGGCGCCAGACAGGGAGTATCCTACAATGAGCAGTTCTTC.

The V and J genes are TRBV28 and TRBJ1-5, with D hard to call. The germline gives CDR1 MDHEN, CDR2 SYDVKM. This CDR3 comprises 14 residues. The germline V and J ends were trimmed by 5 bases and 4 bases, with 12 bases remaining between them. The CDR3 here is CASSSQVWNQPQHF. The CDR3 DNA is TGTGCCAGCAGTAGCCAGGTCTGGAATCAGCCCCAGCATTTT.

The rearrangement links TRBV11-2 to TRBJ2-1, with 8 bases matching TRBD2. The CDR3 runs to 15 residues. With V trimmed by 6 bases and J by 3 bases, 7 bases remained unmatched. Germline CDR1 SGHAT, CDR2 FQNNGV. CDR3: CASRGTRPNYNEQFF. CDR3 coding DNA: TGTGCCAGCAGGGGGACTAGACCCAACTACAATGAGCAGTTCTTC. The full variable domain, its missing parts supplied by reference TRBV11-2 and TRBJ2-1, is EAGVAQSPRYKIIEKRQSVAFWCNPISGHATLYWYQQILGQGPKLLIQFQNNGVVDDSQLPKDRFSAERLKGVDSTLKIQPAKLEDSAVYLCASRGTRPNYNEQFFGPGTRLTVL.

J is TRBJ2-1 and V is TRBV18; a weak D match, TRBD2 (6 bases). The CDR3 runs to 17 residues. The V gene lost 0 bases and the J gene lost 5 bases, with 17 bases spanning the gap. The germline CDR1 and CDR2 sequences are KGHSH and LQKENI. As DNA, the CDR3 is TGTGCCAGCTCACCACCGGGGACTCGAGGCCCTCACAATGAGCAGTTCTTC. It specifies CASSPPGTRGPHNEQFF.

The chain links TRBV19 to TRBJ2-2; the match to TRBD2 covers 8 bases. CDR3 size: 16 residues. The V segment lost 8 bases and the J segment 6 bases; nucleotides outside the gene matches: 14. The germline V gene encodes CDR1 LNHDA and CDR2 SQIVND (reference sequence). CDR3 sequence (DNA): TGTGCCAGTGGCCAGAGGGGTGGGCGGGAGGCCGGGGAGCTGTTTTTT. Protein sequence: CASGQRGGREAGELFF.

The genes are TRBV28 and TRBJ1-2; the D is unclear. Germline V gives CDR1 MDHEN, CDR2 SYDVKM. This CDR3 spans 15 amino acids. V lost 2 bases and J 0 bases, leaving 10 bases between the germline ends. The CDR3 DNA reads TGTGCCAGCAGTTTAAGCAGCGGAGCTAACTATGGCTACACCTTC. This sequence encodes CASSLSSGANYGYTF.

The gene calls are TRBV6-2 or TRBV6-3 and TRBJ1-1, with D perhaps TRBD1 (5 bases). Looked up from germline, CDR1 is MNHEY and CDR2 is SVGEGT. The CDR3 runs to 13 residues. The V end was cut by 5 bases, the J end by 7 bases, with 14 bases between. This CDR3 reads CASSLRVNLEAFF. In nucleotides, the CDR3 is TGTGCCAGCAGTCTCAGGGTGAACCTTGAAGCTTTCTTT.

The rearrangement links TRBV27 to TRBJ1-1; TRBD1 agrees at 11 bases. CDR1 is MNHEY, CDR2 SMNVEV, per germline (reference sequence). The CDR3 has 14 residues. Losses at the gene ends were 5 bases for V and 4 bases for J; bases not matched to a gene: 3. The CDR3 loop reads CASSPGTGGTEAFF. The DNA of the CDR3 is TGTGCCAGCAGTCCCGGGACAGGGGGCACTGAAGCTTTCTTT.

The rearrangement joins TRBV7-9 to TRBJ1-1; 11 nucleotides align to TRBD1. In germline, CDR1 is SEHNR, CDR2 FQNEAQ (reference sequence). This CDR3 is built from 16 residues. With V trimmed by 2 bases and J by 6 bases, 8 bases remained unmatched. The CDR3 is CASSLTGQGALAEAFF. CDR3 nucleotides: TGTGCCAGCAGCTTAACTGGACAGGGGGCTCTCGCTGAAGCTTTCTTT.

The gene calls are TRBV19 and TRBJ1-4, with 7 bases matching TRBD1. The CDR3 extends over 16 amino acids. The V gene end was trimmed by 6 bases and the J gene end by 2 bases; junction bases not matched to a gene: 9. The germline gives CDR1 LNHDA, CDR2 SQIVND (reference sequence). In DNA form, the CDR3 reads TGTGCCAGTAGCACTACAGGGGATTTGACTAATGAAAAACTGTTTTTT. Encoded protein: CASSTTGDLTNEKLFF.

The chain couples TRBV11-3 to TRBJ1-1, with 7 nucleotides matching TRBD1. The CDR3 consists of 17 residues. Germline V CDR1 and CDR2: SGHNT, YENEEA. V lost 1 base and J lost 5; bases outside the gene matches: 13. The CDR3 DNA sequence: TGTGCCAGCAGCTTAGTATCGGATCGGGCAGGGGGGACTGAAGCTTTCTTT. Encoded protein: CASSLVSDRAGGTEAFF.

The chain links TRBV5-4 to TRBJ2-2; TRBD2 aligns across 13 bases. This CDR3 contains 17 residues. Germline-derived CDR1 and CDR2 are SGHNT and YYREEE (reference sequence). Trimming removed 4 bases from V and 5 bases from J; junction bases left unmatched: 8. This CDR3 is CASSTGTSGVGTGELFF. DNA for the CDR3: TGTGCCAGCAGCACCGGGACTAGCGGGGTTGGAACCGGGGAGCTGTTTTTT.

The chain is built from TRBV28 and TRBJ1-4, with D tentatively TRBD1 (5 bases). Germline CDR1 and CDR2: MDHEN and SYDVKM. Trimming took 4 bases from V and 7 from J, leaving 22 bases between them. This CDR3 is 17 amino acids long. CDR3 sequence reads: CASSCPGGRRECEKLFF. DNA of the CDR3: TGTGCCAGCAGTTGCCCCGGGGGAAGGAGGGAATGTGAAAAACTGTTTTTT.

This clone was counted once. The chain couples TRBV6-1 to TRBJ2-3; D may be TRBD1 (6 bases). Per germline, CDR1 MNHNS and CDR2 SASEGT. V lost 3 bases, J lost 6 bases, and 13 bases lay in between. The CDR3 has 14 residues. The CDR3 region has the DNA TGTGCCAGCAGTGAGGTGGCAGGGGTCGATACGCAGTATTTT. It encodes CASSEVAGVDTQYF.